The present TCR beta chain was sequenced within a study of blood T cell repertoires in COVID-19. The overall study: Spain, Italy and the United States supplied samples that represented acute and convalescent COVID-19. The cDNA or gDNA used as material had been derived from T cells, B-cell-depleted T cells, or PBMCs.

Original handling: Scientists estimated how many nucleated cells there were by amplifying reference gene primers. Profiling relied on immunoSEQ multiplex PCR, and the TCRdb table lists in-frame clones only, not all of them. V and J calls and clone size follow that table, whereas D and trimming were derived from the DNA. The sample contains under 130,000 clones, 80% to 90% of which appear only once. Per germline, CDR1 SNHLY and CDR2 FYNNEI. The V gene lost 3 bases and the J gene lost 3 bases, with 11 bases spanning the gap. The CDR3 length is 14 residues. The source of this sequence is a human donor in a cohort sampled during active COVID-19. The sample comprised peripheral blood. The chain employs TRBV2 and TRBJ1-1; D perhaps matches TRBD1 (5 bases). CDR3: CASSEGREYTEAFF. In DNA form, the CDR3 reads TGTGCCAGCAGTGAGGGCAGGGAATACACTGAAGCTTTCTTT.